The source of this TCR beta chain is a study of shared clonotypes between healthy human individuals. Points from the study as a whole: In contrast to clonotypes shared by all four donors, non-shared clonotypes had lower generation probabilities. Few donors restricted represented genetic and exposure-history diversity. Estimated clonotype richness was generally higher in naive than memory subsets.

This CDR3 region has 16 residues. V trimming: 2 bases; J trimming: 6 bases; junction bases outside the gene matches: 8. In germline, CDR1 is MNHEY, CDR2 SVGAGI. The donor cohort consisted entirely of Caucasian adults residing in Nashville, Tennessee. Repertoires were generated with immunoSEQ multiplex PCR, while TCRdb's copy carries only in-frame clones and drops some. The data contain roughly 1,500,000 clones, roughly 98.5% of them singletons. On this clone itself: The target antigen is unknown.

Sequenced sample: naive CD4+ T cells sorted from blood. Regarding subset: CD45RA+ positively selected. This clonotype was obtained from a man aged 25 to 40 in good health. The rearrangement links TRBV6-5 to TRBJ2-1; 9 nucleotides agree with TRBD1. Written as DNA, the CDR3 is TGTGCCAGCAGTTACATAGGGACAGGGAGACGCAATGAGCAGTTCTTC. Its translation: CASSYIGTGRRNEQFF.